The present entry profiles one T cell receptor (beta chain) with its context. The CDR3 extends over 12 amino acids. The germline V and J ends were trimmed by 8 bases and 7 bases, with 14 bases remaining between them. As processed by the authors: Using reference gene primer amplification, nucleated cell counts were estimated. Some clones are missing from TCRdb's copy, which holds only in-frame ones; the method was immunoSEQ multiplex PCR. That table gives V, J and clone size, and the DNA gave D and trimming. This table holds roughly 130,000 clones, just under 85% found once. These data belong to a study of blood T cell repertoires in COVID-19. Whole-study context: Sources were T cells, B-cell-depleted T cells, or PBMCs; the material itself was cDNA or gDNA.

The TCR originated in a woman aged 45 to 65 with acute or convalescent COVID-19. This chain connects TRBV12-3 or TRBV12-4 to TRBJ1-2; D is uncertain. Sequenced input: peripheral blood. CDR3 nucleotide sequence: TGTGCCAGCCAGAGCGCGACGGCTGGCTACACCTTC. Residues: CASQSATAGYTF.